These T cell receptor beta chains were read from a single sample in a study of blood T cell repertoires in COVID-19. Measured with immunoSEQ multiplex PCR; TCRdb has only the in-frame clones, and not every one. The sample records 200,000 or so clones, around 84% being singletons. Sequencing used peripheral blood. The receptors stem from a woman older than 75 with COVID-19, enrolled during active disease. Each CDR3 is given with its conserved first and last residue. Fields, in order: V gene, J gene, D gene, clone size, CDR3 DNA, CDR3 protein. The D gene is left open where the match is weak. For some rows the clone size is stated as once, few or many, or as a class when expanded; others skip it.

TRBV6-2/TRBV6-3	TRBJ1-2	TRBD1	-	TGTGCCAGCAGTTACTTGGGACAGGGTTGGGCGACGGACTATGGCTACACCTTC	CASSYLGQGWATDYGYTF
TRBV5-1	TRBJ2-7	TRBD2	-	TGCGCCAGCAGCTTTCTAAGCGGGGCAACCTACGAGCAGTACTTC	CASSFLSGATYEQYF
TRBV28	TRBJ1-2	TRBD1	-	TGTGCCAGCAATTCAGGGGGCTCCTATGGCTACACCTTC	CASNSGGSYGYTF
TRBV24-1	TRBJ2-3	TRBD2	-	TGTGCCACCAGTGACCCCGTTGGGCGGGGGGCCTCAGATACGCAGTATTTT	CATSDPVGRGASDTQYF
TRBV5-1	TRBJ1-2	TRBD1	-	TGCGCCAGCAGCTCAGGGGGCTTTGATGGCTACACCTTC	CASSSGGFDGYTF
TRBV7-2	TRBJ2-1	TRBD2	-	TGTGCCAGCAGCACTCGGACTAGCGGGGTTTACAATGAGCAGTTCTTC	CASSTRTSGVYNEQFF
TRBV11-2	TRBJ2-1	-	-	TGTGCCAGCAGCTTGGTCCAGGCCTACAATGAGCAGTTCTTC	CASSLVQAYNEQFF
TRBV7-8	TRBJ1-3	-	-	TGTGCCAGCAGCTCGGACAGACACTCTGGAAACACCATATATTTT	CASSSDRHSGNTIYF
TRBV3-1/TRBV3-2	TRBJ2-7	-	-	TGTGCCAGCAGCCAAGCGGGCGAGCAGTACTTC	CASSQAGEQYF
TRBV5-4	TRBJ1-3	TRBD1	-	TGTGCCAGCAGCTTGGCCGGGGGACAGGGGTCCGGAAACACCATATATTTT	CASSLAGGQGSGNTIYF
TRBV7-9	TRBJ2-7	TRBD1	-	TGTGCCAGCAGCTACTTACAGGGGGTTTACGAGCAGTACTTC	CASSYLQGVYEQYF
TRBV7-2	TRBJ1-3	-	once	TGTGCCAGCAGCCCCTTTGGCGGGAGAACTGGAAACACCATATATTTT	CASSPFGGRTGNTIYF
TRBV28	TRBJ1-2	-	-	TGTGCCAGCAGTGCAGGGATACCCTATGGCTACACCTTC	CASSAGIPYGYTF
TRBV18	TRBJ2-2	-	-	TGTGCCAGCTCCCAGTCTGGACAGCCCACCGGGGAGCTGTTTTTT	CASSQSGQPTGELFF
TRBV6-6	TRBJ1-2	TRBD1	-	TGTGCCAGCAGCCCGCTGCCGGGACAGATCGGCTACACCTTC	CASSPLPGQIGYTF